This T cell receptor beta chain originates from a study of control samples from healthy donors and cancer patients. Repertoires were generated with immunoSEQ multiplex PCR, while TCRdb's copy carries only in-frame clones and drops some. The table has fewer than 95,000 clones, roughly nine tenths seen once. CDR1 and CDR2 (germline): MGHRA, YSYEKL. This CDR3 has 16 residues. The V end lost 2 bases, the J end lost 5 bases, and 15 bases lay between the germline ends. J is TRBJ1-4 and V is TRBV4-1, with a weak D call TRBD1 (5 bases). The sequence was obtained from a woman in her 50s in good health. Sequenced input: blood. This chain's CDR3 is CASSQPLRGANEKLFF. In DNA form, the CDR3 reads TGCGCCAGCAGCCAACCGCTAAGAGGGGCAAATGAAAAACTGTTTTTT.